This T cell receptor (beta chain) was captured by sequencing in a study of cytomegalovirus exposure and HLA in healthy donors. Study-wide results and caveats: Associated with HLA alleles at 0.05 false discovery rate in a later analysis were over 15,000 TCR beta sequences.

V lost 8 bases and J lost 0; bases outside the gene matches: 9. Germline CDR1 SEHNR, CDR2 FQNEAQ (reference sequence). The length of the CDR3 is 16 residues. With 60 Vbeta and 13 Jbeta primers, the PCR was carried out. The protocol was immunoSEQ multiplex PCR, while the TCRdb copy is restricted to in-frame clones and leaves out a portion. The data contain 100,000 to 120,000 clones, just over 75% of them singletons. As regards this clone: Antigen unknown.

Healthy people donating bone marrow made up the donors. The rearrangement links TRBV7-9 to TRBJ1-5, with 8 bases aligning to TRBD1. Sample: PBMCs. The TCR comes from a man aged 40-49 years in good health and CMV-seropositive. CDR3: CASSGTGLYSNQPQHF. CDR3 coding DNA: TGTGCCAGCTCCGGGACAGGTCTCTATAGCAATCAGCCCCAGCATTTT. Supplemented by reference TRBV7-9 and TRBJ1-5, the full variable domain reads DTGVSQNPRHKITKRGQNVTFRCDPISEHNRLYWYRQTLGQGPEFLTYFQNEAQLEKSRLLSDRFSAERPKGSFSTLEIQRTEQGDSAMYLCASSGTGLYSNQPQHFGDGTRLSIL.